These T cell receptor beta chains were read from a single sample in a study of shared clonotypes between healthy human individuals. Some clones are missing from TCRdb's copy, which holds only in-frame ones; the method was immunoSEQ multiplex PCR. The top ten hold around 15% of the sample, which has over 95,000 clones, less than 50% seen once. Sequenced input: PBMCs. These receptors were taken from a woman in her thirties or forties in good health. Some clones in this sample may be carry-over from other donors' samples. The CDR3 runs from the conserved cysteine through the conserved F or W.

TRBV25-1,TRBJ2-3,CASSGAGGTDTQYF
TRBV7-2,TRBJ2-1,CASSLGLAGLNEQFF
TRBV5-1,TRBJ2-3,CASSVTNPFPTDTQYF
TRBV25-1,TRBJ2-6,CASSDVNSGANVLTF
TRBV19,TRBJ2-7,CASSMEQTGPASEQYF
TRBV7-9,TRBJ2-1,CASSFRTSGHNEQFF
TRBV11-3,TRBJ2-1,CASSEGLADYNEQFF
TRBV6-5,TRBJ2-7,CASRGAAGGIYEQYF
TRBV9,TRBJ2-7,CASSVGTGVSYEQYF
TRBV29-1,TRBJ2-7,CSVGESTWHEQYF
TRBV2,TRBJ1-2,CASSEEGGIYNYGYTF
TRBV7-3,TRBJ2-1,CASSLPGLAGVRNEQFF
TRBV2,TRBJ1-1,CASCGHPNTEAFF
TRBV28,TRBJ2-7,CASRGGDEQYF
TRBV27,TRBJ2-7,CASSPPSSTGLSYEQYF
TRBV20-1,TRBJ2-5,CSPRDQETQYF
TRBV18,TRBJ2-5,CASSPGPNPSAQYF
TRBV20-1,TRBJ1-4,CSATGNEKLFF
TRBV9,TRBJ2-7,CASSSSGAGSSYEQYF
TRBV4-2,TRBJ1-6,CASSQDRANSPLHF
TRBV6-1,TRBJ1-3,CASSPGTVGNTIYF
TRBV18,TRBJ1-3,CASSPRDGTGNTIYF
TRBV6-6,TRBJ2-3,CASRLAGDADTQYF
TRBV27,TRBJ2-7,CASSLAQGTYEQYF
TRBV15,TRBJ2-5,CATSRGDEEIQYF
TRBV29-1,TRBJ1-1,CSVGYRGNTEAFF
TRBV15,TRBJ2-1,CATSRRTFGGRGNEQFF
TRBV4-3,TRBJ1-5,CASVHGENQPQHF
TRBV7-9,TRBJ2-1,CASSLALGEVEQFF
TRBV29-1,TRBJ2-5,CSLLTSQTQYF
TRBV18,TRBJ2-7,CASSPDLGLAENPYEQYF
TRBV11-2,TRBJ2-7,CASSLGPTRGKGEQYF
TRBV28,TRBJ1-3,CASSSIGQGLFGNTIYF
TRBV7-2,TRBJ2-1,CASSQGSGSDNEQFF
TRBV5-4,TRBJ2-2,CASSRTGAGGELFF
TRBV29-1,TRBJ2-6,CSVEGAGANVLTF
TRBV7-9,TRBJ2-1,CASSLSGQGVNEQFF
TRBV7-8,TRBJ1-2,CASSWDRVNYGYTF
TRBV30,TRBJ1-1,CAWSNNRDSEAFF
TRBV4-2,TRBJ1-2,CASSQGLLYGYTF
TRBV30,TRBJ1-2,CASPTGTGTLSYGYTF
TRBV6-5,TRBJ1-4,CASSSDRGMEKLFF
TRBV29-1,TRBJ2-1,CSVGAGREGEQFF
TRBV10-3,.,CATLGTGNYEQYF
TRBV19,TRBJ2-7,CASRTTGEHEQYF
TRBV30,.,CAWRSDRKFGYEQYF
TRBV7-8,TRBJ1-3,CASRPGVLSSGNTIYF
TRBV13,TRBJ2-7,CASSGDRGPYEQYF
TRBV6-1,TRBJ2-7,CASSEQTGEAYEQYF
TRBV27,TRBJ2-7,CASSLRGNSYEQYF